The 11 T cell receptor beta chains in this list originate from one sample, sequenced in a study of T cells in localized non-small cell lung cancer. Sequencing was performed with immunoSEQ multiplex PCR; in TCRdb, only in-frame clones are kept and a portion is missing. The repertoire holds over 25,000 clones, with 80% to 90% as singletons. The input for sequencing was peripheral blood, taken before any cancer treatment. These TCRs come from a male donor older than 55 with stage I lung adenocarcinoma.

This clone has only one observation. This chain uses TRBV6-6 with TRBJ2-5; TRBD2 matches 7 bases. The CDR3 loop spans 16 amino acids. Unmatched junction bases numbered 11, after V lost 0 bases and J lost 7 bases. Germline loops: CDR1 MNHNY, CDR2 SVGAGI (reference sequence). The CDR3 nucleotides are TGTGCCAGCAGTTACTCGGGACTACTGTCCGTAGGGACCCAGTACTTC. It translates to CASSYSGLLSVGTQYF.

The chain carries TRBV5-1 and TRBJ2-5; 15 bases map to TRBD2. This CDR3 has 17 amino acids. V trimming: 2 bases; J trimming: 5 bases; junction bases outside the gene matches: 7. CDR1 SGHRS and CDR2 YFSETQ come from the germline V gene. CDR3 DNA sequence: TGCGCCAGCAGCTTCACCGGGACTAGCGGGGGGCCGGAGACCCAGTACTTC. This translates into CASSFTGTSGGPETQYF.

The CDR3 here is CASMGEGGGNQPQHF. CDR3 DNA sequence: TGTGCCAGCATGGGGGAGGGGGGCGGCAATCAGCCCCAGCATTTT. This sequence joins TRBV2 and TRBJ1-5; a possible D gene is TRBD1 (6 bases). This CDR3 is built from 15 residues. Trimming cost V 7 bases and J 2 bases, with 15 bases left between them. The germline gives CDR1 SNHLY, CDR2 FYNNEI.

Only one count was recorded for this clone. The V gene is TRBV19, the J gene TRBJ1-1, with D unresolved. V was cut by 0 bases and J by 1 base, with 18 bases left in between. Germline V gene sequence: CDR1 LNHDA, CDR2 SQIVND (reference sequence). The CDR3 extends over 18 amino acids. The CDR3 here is CASSIDRITGSENTEAFF. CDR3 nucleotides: TGTGCCAGTAGTATAGATCGAATCACGGGGTCTGAGAACACTGAAGCTTTCTTT. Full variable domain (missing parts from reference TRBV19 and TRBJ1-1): DGGITQSPKYLFRKEGQNVTLSCEQNLNHDAMYWYRQDPGQGLRLIYYSQIVNDFQKGDIAEGYSVSREKKESFPLTVTSAQKNPTAFYLCASSIDRITGSENTEAFFGQGTRLTVV.

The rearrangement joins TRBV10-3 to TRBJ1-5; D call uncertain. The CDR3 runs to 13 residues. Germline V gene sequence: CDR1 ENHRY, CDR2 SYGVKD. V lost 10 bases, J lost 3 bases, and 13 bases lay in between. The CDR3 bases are TGTGCCACCCTAGGACTTCTCAATCAGCCCCAGCATTTT. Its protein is CATLGLLNQPQHF.

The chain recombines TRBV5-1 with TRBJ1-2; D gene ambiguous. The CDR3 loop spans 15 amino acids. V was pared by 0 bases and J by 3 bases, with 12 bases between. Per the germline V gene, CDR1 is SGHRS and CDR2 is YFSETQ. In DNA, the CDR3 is TGCGCCAGCAGCTTGGAAACCTGGGCTCACTATGGCTACACCTTC. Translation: CASSLETWAHYGYTF.

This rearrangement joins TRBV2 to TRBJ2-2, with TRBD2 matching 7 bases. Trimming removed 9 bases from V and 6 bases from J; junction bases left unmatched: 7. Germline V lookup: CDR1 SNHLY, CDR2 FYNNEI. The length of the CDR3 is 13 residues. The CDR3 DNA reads TGTGCCAGTAAACGGGGGAGGGCCGGGGAGCTGTTTTTT. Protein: CASKRGRAGELFF.

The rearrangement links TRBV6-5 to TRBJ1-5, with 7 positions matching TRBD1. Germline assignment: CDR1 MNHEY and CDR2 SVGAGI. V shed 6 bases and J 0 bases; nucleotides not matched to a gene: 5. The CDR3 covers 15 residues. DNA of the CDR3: TGTGCCAGCAGCTCAAAGGGGGCTAGCAATCAGCCCCAGCATTTT. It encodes CASSSKGASNQPQHF.

CDR3 in amino acids: CASSRLLGAGEQYF. Written as DNA, the CDR3 is TGTGCCAGCAGCCGACTACTGGGGGCAGGCGAGCAGTACTTC. The rearrangement uses TRBV27 and TRBJ2-7; D might be TRBD1 (6 bases). This CDR3 is 14 amino acids long. V lost 6 bases and J lost 6, with 18 bases in between. CDR1 MNHEY and CDR2 SMNVEV come from the germline V gene (reference sequence).

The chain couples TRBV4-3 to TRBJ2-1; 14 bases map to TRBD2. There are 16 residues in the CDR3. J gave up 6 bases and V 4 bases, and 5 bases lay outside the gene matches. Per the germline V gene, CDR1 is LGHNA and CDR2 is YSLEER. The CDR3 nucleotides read TGCGCCAGCAGCCGACTGACTAGCGGGGGGGCCAATGAGCAGTTCTTC. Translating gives CASSRLTSGGANEQFF.

The CDR3 nucleotides read TGTGCCAGTAGTATAGGGGAATGGACTGAAGCTTTCTTT. Its protein is CASSIGEWTEAFF. The chain carries TRBV19 and TRBJ1-1; D gene uncertain. The CDR3 has 13 residues. The V and J ends lost 1 base and 5 bases respectively, with 8 bases between them. Germline loops: CDR1 LNHDA, CDR2 SQIVND (reference sequence).